The present entry profiles one TCR beta chain with its context. The repertoire was sequenced with immunoSEQ multiplex PCR; TCRdb's copy has only in-frame clones and lacks some. The table lists 9,000 to 13,000 clones, around 68% of them singletons. These data originate in a study of T cell repertoires in urothelial bladder cancer. The V end was cut by 3 bases, the J end by 7 bases, with 15 bases between. The CDR3 covers 15 residues. CDR1 MNHEY and CDR2 SMNVEV come from the germline V gene (reference sequence). The sequence derives from a human donor with a benign inflammatory bladder lesion. This chain uses TRBV27 with TRBJ2-2; TRBD2 might be the D (5 bases). Sample: tumor-infiltrating cells from bladder cancer. The CDR3 region has the DNA TGTGCCAGCAGTTTCGGTCGGGGTGGGGACGGGGAGCTGTTTTTT. Its protein product is CASSFGRGGDGELFF.